One sample yielded the 19 T cell receptor beta chains listed below, sequenced in a study of cytotoxic CD8 clonotypes in ibrutinib-treated CLL. Method: immunoSEQ multiplex PCR; TCRdb's copy keeps in-frame clones and lacks some. The sample lists about 68,000 clones, around 65% occurring once. The sequences come from PBMCs, collected after 12 months of ibrutinib treatment. These receptors all come from a human donor with chronic lymphocytic leukemia.

The chain is built from TRBV9 and TRBJ1-2; D unclear. The CDR3 is made up of 15 amino acids. V dropped 0 bases and J dropped 5 bases, with 14 bases sitting between them. Per germline, CDR1 SGDLS and CDR2 YYNGEE. The CDR3 DNA reads as TGTGCCAGCAGCGTAGAAGAGTCGGCCTCATATGGCTACACCTTC. Residues: CASSVEESASYGYTF.

This clone was recorded a few times. The chain joins TRBV9 to TRBJ2-3; D could derive from TRBD1 or TRBD2 (5 bases each). This CDR3 has 16 amino acids. Germline CDR1 and CDR2: SGDLS and YYNGEE. Trimming removed 2 bases from V and 2 bases from J, with 15 bases in between. The CDR3 DNA follows: TGTGCCAGCAGCGTTGCCCCTGGGGGATCCACAGATACGCAGTATTTT. This translates into CASSVAPGGSTDTQYF.

The chain has TRBV6-1 and TRBJ2-5, with a tentative D call TRBD2 (5 bases). The CDR3 extends over 15 amino acids. V lost 4 bases, J lost 5 bases, and 17 bases lay in between. Germline-derived CDR1 and CDR2 are MNHNS and SASEGT. CDR3 in DNA: TGTGCCAGCAGTGCGTCCCGGGCGGGCCGGGAGACCCAGTACTTC. As protein: CASSASRAGRETQYF.

This chain connects TRBV6-1 to TRBJ1-2; 7 bases align to TRBD1. V was clipped by 10 bases and J by 4 bases; unmatched bases: 12. Germline CDR1 is MNHNS and CDR2 is SASEGT. CDR3 length equals 14 residues. CDR3 sequence reads: CATRSQGTVYGYTF. In DNA, the CDR3 is TGTGCCACCCGGAGCCAGGGGACAGTCTATGGCTACACCTTC.

The chain employs TRBV6-6 and TRBJ2-5, with a weak D call TRBD2 (6 bases). Deletions cut 7 bases from V and 2 bases from J, with 11 bases between. This CDR3 region has 13 residues. Germline assignment: CDR1 MNHNY and CDR2 SVGAGI (reference sequence). CDR3 loop: CASKEGSQETQYF. The CDR3, as DNA: TGTGCCAGCAAGGAGGGATCTCAAGAGACCCAGTACTTC.

The J gene is TRBJ1-1, the V gene TRBV5-6; TRBD1 is a possible D gene (5 bases). V lost 0 bases to trimming and J lost 4 bases, with 13 bases between them. Germline V gene lookup returns CDR1 SGHDT and CDR2 YYEEEE. CDR3 length equals 15 residues. CDR3 bases: TGTGCCAGCAGCTTGGTGGGACGGGGGGGCACTGAAGCTTTCTTT. Its translation is CASSLVGRGGTEAFF.

Only a few counts were recorded for this clone. V is TRBV6-6 and J is TRBJ2-7, with D uncertain. V gave up 6 bases and J gave up 3 bases, with 6 bases separating them. Germline V gene lookup returns CDR1 MNHNY and CDR2 SVGAGI (reference sequence). The CDR3 is 11 amino acids. CDR3 bases: TGTGCCAGCAGAGGTAGCTACGAGCAGTACTTC. Amino acids: CASRGSYEQYF.

This clone is large (0.1 to 1%) in the sample. The rearrangement joins TRBV6-5 to TRBJ2-3; weak D call: TRBD2 (6 bases). Germline V gene sequence: CDR1 MNHEY, CDR2 SVGAGI. The CDR3 extends over 14 amino acids. V was trimmed by 5 bases and J by 2 bases, leaving 11 bases between them. This CDR3 is CASSPGLHTDTQYF. The CDR3 nucleotides read TGTGCCAGCAGTCCGGGACTTCACACAGATACGCAGTATTTT.

The chain is built from TRBV7-6 and TRBJ2-3, with 8 bases identical to TRBD1. The V segment lost 4 bases and the J segment 2 bases; nucleotides outside the gene matches: 8. The CDR3 has 16 amino acids. Germline V gives CDR1 SGHVS, CDR2 FNYEAQ. The CDR3 sequence: CASSSIGQGATDTQYF. The CDR3 DNA is TGTGCCAGCAGCTCTATCGGGCAGGGGGCCACAGATACGCAGTATTTT.

V and J are TRBV7-2 and TRBJ1-6; D uncertain. The CDR3 has 14 amino acids. Looked up from germline, CDR1 is SGHTA and CDR2 is FQGNSA. V was cut by 0 bases and J by 4 bases, with 4 bases left in between. CDR3 in amino acids: CASSLAGYNSPLHF. In nucleotides, the CDR3 is TGTGCCAGCAGCTTAGCGGGTTATAATTCACCCCTCCACTTT.

The chain uses TRBV15 and TRBJ2-5, with D uncertain. V gave up 0 bases and J gave up 5 bases, with 16 bases separating them. The germline CDR1 and CDR2 sequences are LNHNV and YYDKDF (reference sequence). The CDR3 covers 16 residues. The CDR3 sequence: CATSRDRIGSQETQYF. The CDR3 DNA is TGTGCCACCAGCAGAGATCGTATAGGCTCACAGGAGACCCAGTACTTC.

The V call is TRBV6-1, the J call TRBJ1-2; 7 bases are a match to TRBD1. This CDR3 is 15 amino acids long. Germline V lookup: CDR1 MNHNS, CDR2 SASEGT. Losses at the gene ends were 1 base for V and 4 bases for J; bases not matched to a gene: 6. CDR3 in amino acids: CASSEEVTGFYGYTF. CDR3 bases: TGTGCCAGCAGTGAAGAGGTGACAGGGTTCTATGGCTACACCTTC.

The CDR3 region is CASTDPGWSNQPQHF. CDR3 DNA: TGTGCCAGTACGGATCCAGGGTGGAGCAATCAGCCCCAGCATTTT. V usage is TRBV19 and J usage is TRBJ1-5; D perhaps matches TRBD1 (5 bases). CDR3 size: 15 residues. Trimming removed 7 bases from V and 1 base from J, with 14 bases in between. Germline-derived CDR1 and CDR2 are LNHDA and SQIVND (reference sequence).

In this sample, this clone turned up many times. The V call is TRBV27, the J call TRBJ1-4; the D is unclear. Germline V CDR1 and CDR2: MNHEY, SMNVEV (reference sequence). This CDR3 region has 14 residues. Trimming stripped 7 bases from V and 10 bases from J, with 19 bases between. The CDR3 DNA follows: TGTGCCAGCACCCCGTTGTGGAAGGCGGGAAAACTGTTTTTT. It is translated as CASTPLWKAGKLFF. Combining the CDR3 with reference TRBV27 and TRBJ1-4 gives the whole variable domain EAQVTQNPRYLITVTGKKLTVTCSQNMNHEYMSWYRQDPGLGLRQIYYSMNVEVTDKGDVPEGYKVSRKEKRNFPLILESPSPNQTSLYFCASTPLWKAGKLFFGSGTQLSVL.

The count of this clone is one. CDR3 region: CASSDVPTGTRNEQFF. The DNA for the CDR3 is TGTGCCAGCAGTGACGTACCGACCGGGACCAGAAATGAGCAGTTCTTC. The chain joins TRBV6-4 to TRBJ2-1, with D possibly being TRBD1 or TRBD2 (5 bases each). The germline V gene has CDR1 MRHNA and CDR2 SNTAGT. Trimming pared 2 bases from V and 7 bases from J, leaving 18 bases between. The CDR3 contains 16 residues.

V usage is TRBV30 and J usage is TRBJ1-2; tentatively, D is TRBD1 (6 bases). The V end lost 1 base, the J end lost 8 bases, and 14 bases lay between the germline ends. The CDR3 consists of 13 residues. Germline-derived CDR1 and CDR2 are GTSNPN and SVGIG (reference sequence). The chain's CDR3 is CAWSAQGLGGYTF. CDR3 coding DNA: TGTGCCTGGAGTGCCCAGGGGTTGGGGGGCTACACCTTC.

The rearrangement uses TRBV7-2 and TRBJ2-3; 13 positions match TRBD2. Germline V gene lookup returns CDR1 SGHTA and CDR2 FQGNSA. This CDR3 has 16 residues. V was pared by 5 bases and J by 3 bases, with 5 bases of the junction left unmatched. The CDR3 is CASSRWTSGGTDTQYF. CDR3 in DNA: TGTGCCAGCAGCCGCTGGACTAGCGGGGGAACAGATACGCAGTATTTT.

For this clone: An end of the junction does not agree with germline; a read error may underlie this. This chain uses TRBV23-1 with TRBJ1-2; TRBD1 is a possible D gene (5 bases). TRBV23-1 carries the ORF label, with uncertain function. The CDR3 has 14 amino acids. In DNA, the CDR3 is TGCGCCAGCATTCAACAGCAGGGTGGCTATGGCTACACCTTC. Its translation: CASIQQQGGYGYTF.

The rearrangement links TRBV7-2 to TRBJ2-2; TRBD2 agrees at 7 bases. The CDR3 sequence is 15 residues long. With 2 bases clipped from V and 5 bases from J, the junction kept 5 bases outside the gene matches. Per the germline V gene, CDR1 is SGHTA and CDR2 is FQGNSA. CDR3 nucleotides: TGTGCCAGCAGCTTACTCCCAGCGGGAACCGGGGAGCTGTTTTTT. Translation: CASSLLPAGTGELFF.